The rows below give T cell receptor beta chains drawn from one sample of a study of vaccination effects on CD4 cells after COVID-19. Their antigens remain unidentified. Some clones are missing from TCRdb's copy, which holds only in-frame ones; the method was immunoSEQ multiplex PCR. The repertoire consists of tens of thousands of clones, with 60% to 80% occurring once and the leading ten covering around 8.4%. Sequencing used CD4+ T cells from PBMCs cultured with HCoV-229E spike peptides, obtained after COVID-19 vaccination. These receptors came from a human donor who received a COVID-19 vaccine. CDR3s include the opening cysteine and the closing phenylalanine or tryptophan. D genes are given only for firm matches. Some rows mark clone size as missing; the rest say once, few, many or name a class of expanded clone.

V gene	clone size	J gene	CDR3 length	D gene	CDR3 DNA	CDR3 protein
TRBV10-2	.	TRBJ1-2	14	TRBD1	TGCGCCAGCAGTGAGTGGCAGGGGGCACGGGGCTACACCTTC	CASSEWQGARGYTF
TRBV6-6	.	TRBJ1-1	16	TRBD1	TGTGCCAGCAGCCCCTTATCCCTGACAGGGGACACTGAAGCTTTCTTT	CASSPLSLTGDTEAFF
TRBV6-5	.	TRBJ2-7	16	.	TGTGCCAGCAGTTACTCGTCTGCTCAGAGCTCCTACGAGCAGTACTTC	CASSYSSAQSSYEQYF
TRBV4-2	.	TRBJ2-2	17	.	TGTGCCAGCAGCCAAGAGGTCACCCGGGGGGCCGGCGGGGAGCTGTTTTTT	CASSQEVTRGAGGELFF
TRBV6-2/TRBV6-3	.	TRBJ2-3	18	.	TGTGCCAGCAGTTCGAACCGGGACAAGGCCCCATACACAGATACGCAGTATTTT	CASSSNRDKAPYTDTQYF
TRBV11-3	once	TRBJ1-1	14	.	TGTGCCAGCAGCTTTGATTCGAGGAACACTGAAGCTTTCTTT	CASSFDSRNTEAFF
TRBV7-2	few	TRBJ2-1	13	.	TGTGCCAGCAGCTTAATCATGGGCAATGAGCAGTTCTTC	CASSLIMGNEQFF
TRBV4-1	.	TRBJ2-5	13	.	TGCGCCAGCAGCCAAGTAGGCCAAGAGACCCAGTACTTC	CASSQVGQETQYF
TRBV28	.	TRBJ2-7	15	.	TGTGCCAGCAGTTCTCGACCAAACCCACACTACGAGCAGTACTTC	CASSSRPNPHYEQYF
TRBV20-1	few	TRBJ2-7	14	TRBD2	TGCAGTGCTAATGATATAGCGGGGAGATACGAGCAGTACTTC	CSANDIAGRYEQYF
TRBV29-1	.	TRBJ2-3	14	TRBD2	TGCAGCGTGGGGACTAGCTCCAGGGCAGATACGCAGTATTTT	CSVGTSSRADTQYF
TRBV5-1	few	TRBJ2-5	13	.	TGCGCCAGCAGCTTAGGAGTGGAGGAGACCCAGTACTTC	CASSLGVEETQYF
TRBV6-6	.	TRBJ2-7	14	.	TGTGCCAGCAGGTCCGCCCAACTTAACTACGAGCAGTACTTC	CASRSAQLNYEQYF
TRBV9	.	TRBJ2-2	14	.	TGTGCCAGCAGCAAACAGGGATTCACCGGGGAGCTGTTTTTT	CASSKQGFTGELFF
TRBV30	.	TRBJ1-5	15	TRBD1	TGTGCCTGGAGCCAGGGACAGTATAGCAATCAGCCCCAGCATTTT	CAWSQGQYSNQPQHF
TRBV11-2	once	TRBJ1-4	13	TRBD1	TGTGCCAGCAGCTTAGCGACCAGGGGGCGACTGTTTTTT	CASSLATRGRLFF
TRBV12-1	.	TRBJ1-4	12	.	TGTGCCAGCAGCTTTTACCGAGAAAAACTGTTTTTT	CASSFYREKLFF
TRBV30	.	TRBJ2-7	13	TRBD1	TGTGCCTGGAGTCGAAATGACAGGGGCGAGCAGTACTTC	CAWSRNDRGEQYF
TRBV7-2	.	TRBJ2-5	15	.	TGTGCCAGCAGCTTAGTGGGACAAGGGGGGGAGACCCAGTACTTC	CASSLVGQGGETQYF
TRBV27	.	TRBJ2-2	18	.	TGTGCCAGCAGTCCCACCCTCCTCGGAGGGAGAGACACCGGGGAGCTGTTTTTT	CASSPTLLGGRDTGELFF
TRBV7-8	.	TRBJ1-4	15	.	TGTGCCAGCAGCTTAAGGGGTCCGTCGCGTGAAAAACTGTTTTTT	CASSLRGPSREKLFF
TRBV3-1/TRBV3-2	few	TRBJ1-1	14	TRBD1	TGTGCCAGCAGTCTGACAGGGGTGAACACTGAAGCTTTCTTT	CASSLTGVNTEAFF
TRBV24-1	.	TRBJ2-2	18	TRBD1	TGTGCCACCAGCGATTCCCCCGGACAGGGGGACAACACCGGGGAGCTGTTTTTT	CATSDSPGQGDNTGELFF
TRBV19	.	TRBJ2-7	14	TRBD1	TGTGCCAGTAGGCCCCCGGGACAGGCCTACGAGCAGTACTTC	CASRPPGQAYEQYF
TRBV5-6	.	TRBJ1-2	14	.	TGTGCCAGCAGCTTGGCCGGGCTCCCGGCTGGCTACACCTTC	CASSLAGLPAGYTF
TRBV29-1	.	TRBJ2-5	14	.	TGCAGCGTAGCTCTTACAATGACGATGGAGACCCAGTACTTC	CSVALTMTMETQYF
TRBV21-1	.	TRBJ2-1	17	.	TGTGCCAGCAGCAAGGGGGCTCCGGGACAGAAAAACAATGAGCAGTTCTTC	CASSKGAPGQKNNEQFF
TRBV12-5	once	TRBJ1-2	14	.	TGTGCTAGTGGTTTGGGGGTCCAAGGGAGTGGCTACACCTTC	CASGLGVQGSGYTF
TRBV4-1	.	TRBJ2-2	16	TRBD1	TGCGCCAGCAGCCGAGCAGGGGGCCGGGCTGAGGGGGAGCTGTTTTTT	CASSRAGGRAEGELFF
TRBV6-1	.	TRBJ2-7	15	TRBD2	TGTGCCAGCAGTGAAGAACTAGCGGGGGGCTACGAGCAGTACTTC	CASSEELAGGYEQYF
TRBV6-5	.	TRBJ2-7	14	TRBD1	TGTGCCAGCGCAACCGGGACAGGGCCCTACGAGCAGTACTTC	CASATGTGPYEQYF
TRBV7-2	.	TRBJ2-2	15	.	TGTGCCAGCAGGGTCAGTAGAGGGCCCACCGGGGAGCTGTTTTTT	CASRVSRGPTGELFF
TRBV19	few	TRBJ1-2	14	.	TGTGCCAGTAGTATAGCTTTTGGACAGTATGGCTACACCTTC	CASSIAFGQYGYTF
TRBV2	.	TRBJ2-2	14	.	TGTGCCAGCACCTTCAGGCGAAACACCGGGGAGCTGTTTTTT	CASTFRRNTGELFF
TRBV5-6	.	TRBJ1-3	15	.	TGTGCCAGCAGCTTGATGGGTCAAACCTTGAACACCATATATTTT	CASSLMGQTLNTIYF
TRBV18	few	TRBJ1-1	11	.	TGTGCCAGCTCACGAGGCAGGGAAGCTTTCTTT	CASSRGREAFF
TRBV18	.	TRBJ1-5	13	.	TGTGCCAGCTCACCTGCCTCTACTCAGCCCCAGCATTTT	CASSPASTQPQHF
TRBV3-1/TRBV3-2	.	TRBJ2-7	14	.	TGTGCCAGCAGCCAAGATATAACCAGCTACGAGCAGTACTTC	CASSQDITSYEQYF
TRBV7-2	.	TRBJ2-2	16	TRBD2	TGTGCCAGCAGCTCCAGGACTAGCGGGAACACCGGGGAGCTGTTTTTT	CASSSRTSGNTGELFF
TRBV6-4	.	TRBJ1-4	18	.	TGTGCCAGCAGTGACTCGTTGTCAACCACCGCCTCAAATGAAAAACTGTTTTTT	CASSDSLSTTASNEKLFF
TRBV2	.	TRBJ2-7	16	TRBD2	TGTGCCAGCAGCGTTGGACTAGCGGGAGGGTTCTACGAGCAGTACTTC	CASSVGLAGGFYEQYF
TRBV11-1	.	TRBJ2-3	13	.	TGTGCCAGCAGCTTGGCTAGCACAGATACGCAGTATTTT	CASSLASTDTQYF
TRBV7-7	.	TRBJ2-5	18	.	TGTGCCAGCAGCTTATTTGTCGCCGGGACGCCTGGTGAAGAGACCCAGTACTTC	CASSLFVAGTPGEETQYF
TRBV6-6	.	TRBJ2-3	13	.	TGTGCCAGCAGTTACCGGGAGACAGATACGCAGTATTTT	CASSYRETDTQYF
TRBV5-6	.	TRBJ1-5	17	TRBD1	TGTGCCAGCAGCTCTACGACAGGGGGGAGGATCAATCAGCCCCAGCATTTT	CASSSTTGGRINQPQHF
TRBV25-1	few	TRBJ2-7	11	.	TGTGCCAGCAGTGATCGAGACGAGCAGTACTTC	CASSDRDEQYF
TRBV9	.	TRBJ2-7	15	.	TGTGCCAGCAGCGTAGCTGGTAGCGTTTTAGGCGAGCAGTACTTC	CASSVAGSVLGEQYF